Sequencing of this T cell receptor (beta chain) was carried out in a study of blood T cell repertoires in COVID-19. Study context: COVID-19 samples, acute and convalescent, were from the United States, Italy and Spain. From T cells, B-cell-depleted T cells, or PBMCs came the material, which was cDNA or gDNA.

Source study methods: Counts of nucleated cells, estimated from reference gene primer amplification, were obtained. This table comes from immunoSEQ multiplex PCR, and its TCRdb copy is limited to in-frame clones, with some not included. V and J calls and clone size are those listed in that table; D and trimming were worked out from the DNA. The sample consists of a few hundred thousand clones, approximately 82% of them appearing once. The sample was peripheral blood. The receptor comes from a man younger than 40 who had recovered from COVID-19.

CDR3 bases: TGTGCCATCAGTGACCAGAACCGGGAGAACACTGAAGCTTTCTTT. Encoded protein: CAISDQNRENTEAFF. The genes are TRBV10-3 and TRBJ1-1; D unclear. Germline CDR1 and CDR2: ENHRY and SYGVKD. This CDR3 comprises 15 residues. Trimming removed 3 bases at V and 1 base at J, with 12 bases between.